Listed below are T cell receptor beta chains from one sample, sequenced in a study of blood T cell repertoires in COVID-19. Using immunoSEQ multiplex PCR, the repertoire was profiled, and TCRdb retains in-frame clones only, with some absent. This sample yields 150,000 to 200,000 clones, of which roughly four fifths are seen a single time; over 10% belongs to the top ten. The material sequenced was peripheral blood. These receptors were obtained from a man aged 65 to 79 who had recovered from COVID-19. CDR3s include the opening cysteine and the closing phenylalanine or tryptophan. D genes are given only for firm matches. Clone size is not always given. Where it is, it says once, few, many or a class for expanded clones.

j_gene	v_gene	abundance	d_gene	CDR3aa	CDR3nt
TRBJ1-6	TRBV6-1	NA	NA	CASSDTGLNNSPLHF	TGTGCCAGCAGTGACACAGGTCTTAATAATTCACCCCTCCACTTT
TRBJ1-4	TRBV3-1/TRBV3-2	NA	NA	CASSQRSGQFNEKLFF	TGTGCCAGCAGCCAACGCAGCGGACAGTTTAATGAAAAACTGTTTTTT
TRBJ2-1	TRBV29-1	NA	TRBD2	CSACRAGGPNEQFF	TGCAGCGCCTGTAGAGCGGGAGGGCCCAATGAGCAGTTCTTC
TRBJ2-1	TRBV30	once	NA	CAWSVEGARHNEQFF	TGTGCCTGGAGTGTGGAGGGGGCGCGTCACAATGAGCAGTTCTTC
TRBJ1-2	TRBV15	NA	TRBD1	CATSRRDRGDGYTF	TGTGCCACCAGCAGACGCGACAGGGGTGATGGCTACACCTTC
TRBJ2-1	TRBV12-5	NA	TRBD2	CASIPLGLAYNEQFF	TGTGCTAGTATACCGTTAGGACTAGCCTACAATGAGCAGTTCTTC
TRBJ2-3	TRBV6-5	once	NA	CASSFNRVSTDTQYF	TGTGCCAGCAGTTTTAACCGGGTTAGCACAGATACGCAGTATTTT
TRBJ1-1	TRBV18	NA	NA	CASSPNTGNTEAFF	TGTGCCAGCTCACCAAATACAGGGAACACTGAAGCTTTCTTT
TRBJ1-1	TRBV10-3	NA	NA	CAISLQGISGNAEAFF	TGTGCCATCAGTCTCCAGGGGATATCGGGGAACGCTGAAGCTTTCTTT
TRBJ2-1	TRBV25-1	NA	TRBD1	CASSEYWDSYNEQFF	TGTGCCAGCAGTGAATATTGGGACAGTTACAATGAGCAGTTCTTC
TRBJ2-3	TRBV7-2	NA	TRBD1	CASSLAVGQGVGDTQYF	TGTGCCAGCAGCTTAGCGGTGGGACAGGGGGTTGGAGATACGCAGTATTTT
TRBJ2-7	TRBV7-3	NA	NA	CASSLTFSGMSEQYF	TGTGCCAGCAGCTTAACGTTTTCAGGGATGTCCGAGCAGTACTTC
TRBJ2-5	TRBV19	NA	NA	CASSADRSKTQYF	TGTGCCAGTAGTGCCGACAGGAGCAAGACCCAGTACTTC
TRBJ2-7	TRBV6-6	NA	NA	CASSSAGGSYEQYF	TGTGCCAGCAGTTCCGCCGGGGGCTCCTACGAGCAGTACTTC
TRBJ2-7	TRBV7-6	NA	NA	CASSPSAGTHPSYEQYF	TGTGCCAGCAGCCCGAGTGCGGGCACACACCCCTCCTACGAGCAGTACTTC
TRBJ2-5	TRBV30	NA	NA	CAWSVQSQETQYF	TGTGCCTGGAGTGTACAATCACAAGAGACCCAGTACTTC
TRBJ2-5	TRBV5-1	NA	TRBD1	CASSLGTGGAIGRETQYF	TGCGCCAGCAGCCTAGGGACAGGGGGCGCGATAGGAAGGGAGACCCAGTACTTC
TRBJ2-7	TRBV27	NA	NA	CASSLEGGGYEQYF	TGTGCCAGCAGTTTGGAGGGAGGCGGCTACGAGCAGTACTTC
TRBJ2-2	TRBV19	NA	TRBD2	CASRIGLADNTGELFF	TGTGCCAGTAGGATTGGACTAGCGGATAACACCGGGGAGCTGTTTTTT
TRBJ2-7	TRBV2	NA	TRBD1	CASGTAYEQYF	TGTGCCAGCGGGACAGCTTACGAGCAGTACTTC
TRBJ2-1	TRBV11-3	NA	TRBD2	CASSLGLAGRDEQFF	TGTGCCAGCAGCTTAGGACTAGCGGGACGGGATGAGCAGTTCTTC
TRBJ2-2	TRBV5-5	few	TRBD1	CASSLDRGGGFTGELFF	TGTGCCAGCAGCTTGGACAGGGGCGGCGGGTTCACCGGGGAGCTGTTTTTT
TRBJ1-4	TRBV28	NA	NA	CASTGGTGRWEKLFF	TGTGCCAGCACCGGAGGGACGGGGCGGTGGGAAAAACTGTTTTTT
TRBJ1-2	TRBV7-2	NA	NA	CASSNDRTINYGYTF	TGTGCCAGCAGCAACGACAGGACCATCAACTATGGCTACACCTTC
TRBJ2-3	TRBV6-2/TRBV6-3	NA	TRBD2	CASSYDSTSGIRGDTQYF	TGTGCCAGCAGTTACGATTCGACTAGCGGGATCCGAGGGGATACGCAGTATTTT
TRBJ1-1	TRBV2	NA	TRBD1	CASSVTGGNPNTEAFF	TGTGCCAGCAGTGTAACAGGGGGAAACCCGAACACTGAAGCTTTCTTT